The rows below give T cell receptor beta chains drawn from one sample of a study of OX40 agonist ivuxolimab in advanced cancers. TCRdb's table, derived via immunoSEQ multiplex PCR, lists solely in-frame clones and lacks some. The sample comprises roughly 50,000 clones, about nine tenths of which are singletons, and approximately 6.7% rests with the top ten. The material was CD4+ or CD8+ T cells sorted from blood, obtained in a trial of the OX40 agonist ivuxolimab. The receptors were sampled from an adult with an advanced solid tumor such as melanoma, head and neck, liver or kidney cancer. CDR3s include the opening cysteine and the closing phenylalanine or tryptophan. A D gene is named only where the DNA matches it firmly. The size entry is marked missing in some rows and otherwise reads once, few, many or a size class.

v_gene	d_gene	j_gene	abundance	CDR3aa	CDR3nt
TRBV13	-	TRBJ1-1	-	CASSLGRRGGEAFF	TGTGCCAGCAGCTTAGGCCGAAGGGGCGGAGAAGCTTTCTTT
TRBV4-1	TRBD2	TRBJ2-4	once	CASSHDVGGGKNIQYF	TGCGCCAGCAGCCATGATGTTGGGGGGGGTAAAAACATTCAGTACTTC
TRBV2	TRBD1	TRBJ2-5	-	CARGQGDRKETQYF	TGTGCCAGGGGGCAAGGGGACAGAAAAGAGACCCAGTACTTC
TRBV5-1	TRBD1	TRBJ2-2	-	CASSLAGGQGASGELFF	TGCGCCAGCAGCTTGGCCGGGGGACAGGGGGCGTCCGGGGAGCTGTTTTTT
TRBV5-6	-	TRBJ2-4	-	CASSPVGLRNIQYF	TGTGCCAGCAGCCCCGTTGGTTTGAGAAACATTCAGTACTTC
TRBV7-9	-	TRBJ2-7	-	CASSFRFDEQYF	TGTGCCAGCAGCTTTAGGTTTGACGAGCAGTACTTC
TRBV19	-	TRBJ1-1	-	CASSRRDPNTEAFF	TGTGCCAGTAGTCGACGGGACCCTAACACTGAAGCTTTCTTT
TRBV6-5	-	TRBJ1-5	once	CASSLSDSNQPQHF	TGTGCCAGCAGCCTCAGCGATAGCAATCAGCCCCAGCATTTT
TRBV19	-	TRBJ1-1	-	CASSMGGMGTEAFF	TGTGCCAGTAGTATGGGGGGCATGGGCACTGAAGCTTTCTTT
TRBV7-8	TRBD1	TRBJ1-1	-	CASSLANRGTEAFF	TGTGCCAGCAGCTTAGCAAACAGGGGAACTGAAGCTTTCTTT
TRBV6-1	-	TRBJ2-5	-	CASRAGLPVRETQYF	TGTGCCAGCAGGGCAGGGTTGCCGGTACGGGAGACCCAGTACTTC
TRBV4-1	-	TRBJ2-1	-	CASSQVGREQFF	TGCGCCAGCAGCCAAGTGGGACGGGAGCAGTTCTTC
TRBV19	-	TRBJ2-3	-	CASSIGFSSSTDTQYF	TGTGCCAGTAGTATTGGTTTCTCCTCTAGCACAGATACGCAGTATTTT
TRBV6-5	-	TRBJ2-2	-	CASSSAGSGELFF	TGTGCCAGCAGTTCAGCCGGGTCCGGGGAGCTGTTTTTT
TRBV28	-	TRBJ1-5	-	CASSLKRSNQPQHF	TGTGCCAGCAGTTTAAAACGTAGCAATCAGCCCCAGCATTTT
TRBV6-5	-	TRBJ1-3	-	CASSYGVVSGNTIYF	TGTGCCAGCAGTTACGGGGTGGTATCTGGAAACACCATATATTTT
TRBV4-1	TRBD1	TRBJ1-1	-	CASSQVMDRVAEAFF	TGCGCCAGCAGCCAAGTCATGGACAGGGTGGCTGAAGCTTTCTTT
TRBV28	-	TRBJ1-6	-	CASSLRAGASYNSPLHF	TGTGCCAGCAGTTTAAGGGCAGGGGCTTCCTATAATTCACCCCTCCACTTT
TRBV6-5	-	TRBJ2-1	-	CASSLRGGDEQFF	TGTGCCAGCAGTCTTCGGGGTGGGGATGAGCAGTTCTTC
TRBV5-6	TRBD1	TRBJ2-3	once	CASSLRQGLTDTQYF	TGTGCCAGCAGCTTGAGACAGGGCCTCACAGATACGCAGTATTTT
TRBV6-5	-	TRBJ2-3	-	CASSYSAAYTDTQYF	TGTGCCAGCAGTTACTCTGCGGCCTACACAGATACGCAGTATTTT
TRBV7-9	TRBD1	TRBJ1-4	-	CASSSTGGSEKLFF	TGTGCCAGCAGCTCGACAGGGGGCTCTGAAAAACTGTTTTTT
TRBV5-6	-	TRBJ2-7	-	CASTDWLTYEQYF	TGTGCCAGCACCGACTGGTTAACCTACGAGCAGTACTTC
TRBV6-5	TRBD1	TRBJ2-1	-	CASSLQGDYNEQFF	TGTGCCAGCAGCCTACAGGGGGATTACAATGAGCAGTTCTTC